Below are 23 T cell receptor beta chains sequenced from a single sample in a study of T cell repertoires in cytomegalovirus infection. These TCRs are of unknown antigen specificity. In TCRdb, the reads were re-called with MiXCR into one record per CDR3 protein. The repertoire holds roughly 990,000 distinct CDR3 sequences, with about 33% as singletons. The specimen comprised cultured CD8+ T cells from PBMCs, sampled from culture after CMV antigen stimulation. These receptor sequences come from a human donor in good health (CMV status not recorded). Some clones in this sample may be carry-over from other donors' samples.

In this sample, this clonotype turned up a few times. This chain connects TRBV7-3 to TRBJ2-2; D ambiguous. CDR3 length: 16 residues. Per germline, CDR1 SGHTA and CDR2 FQGTGA. V gave up 2 bases and J gave up 3 bases, with 13 bases separating them. The CDR3 DNA follows: TGTGCCAGCAGCTTAGGTGTGGTCACTCACACCGGGGAGCTGTTTTTT. Translating gives CASSLGVVTHTGELFF.

This chain links TRBV20-1 with TRBJ1-4; possible D gene TRBD1, 6 bases. This CDR3 comprises 18 residues. Germline-derived CDR1 and CDR2 are DFQATT and SNEGSKA (reference sequence). The V gene lost 0 bases and the J gene lost 0 bases, with 17 bases spanning the gap. The CDR3 here is CSARDGRGYFATNEKLFF. The DNA of the CDR3 is TGCAGTGCTAGAGATGGGAGGGGGTACTTCGCAACTAATGAAAAACTGTTTTTT.

Here the CDR3 reads CASSWGRRSSYNSPLHF. CDR3 nucleotide sequence: TGTGCCAGCAGCTGGGGTCGGCGGAGCTCCTATAATTCACCCCTCCACTTT. The chain links TRBV14 to TRBJ1-6; D uncertain. The CDR3 has 17 amino acids. Germline-derived CDR1 and CDR2 are SGHDN and FVKESK. The V and J ends lost 5 bases and 0 bases respectively, with 14 bases between them.

This clonotype was found a few times. The V and J genes are TRBV12-3 or TRBV12-4 and TRBJ2-3, with 8 bases fitting TRBD1. Trimming cost V 7 bases and J 4 bases; bases outside gene matches: 7. The CDR3 totals 14 residues. In DNA form, the CDR3 reads TGTGCCAGCACTATCAGGGGGCGACCAGATACGCAGTATTTT. Translating gives CASTIRGRPDTQYF.

On this clonotype: The junction does not match germline at one end; this may be a read error. This chain uses TRBV7-9 with TRBJ1-1; the match to TRBD1 covers 8 bases. CDR1 SEHNR and CDR2 FQNEAQ come from the germline V gene (reference sequence). The CDR3 length is 15 residues. CDR3 sequence: CANSSPQGAGTEAFF. The DNA of the CDR3 is TGTGCCAACAGCTCCCCCCAGGGGGCTGGTACTGAAGCTTTCTTT.

This rearrangement joins TRBV6-8 to TRBJ2-6; possibly TRBD2 for D (5 bases). The germline CDR1 and CDR2 sequences are MNHGY and SAAAGT. There are 13 residues in the CDR3. V was shortened by 8 bases and J by 2 bases, with 7 bases between the two germline ends. Written as DNA, the CDR3 is TGTGCCAGCCTGGGAGCTGGGGCCAACGTCCTGACTTTC. Translated: CASLGAGANVLTF.

The chain uses TRBV2 and TRBJ2-1, with D possibly matching TRBD1 (7 bases). The V and J ends lost 8 bases and 5 bases respectively, with 16 bases between them. Germline V CDR1 and CDR2: SNHLY, FYNNEI. This CDR3 contains 14 residues. The CDR3 loop reads CASEGQGGNNEQFF. CDR3 DNA: TGTGCCAGCGAAGGGCAGGGGGGAAACAATGAGCAGTTCTTC.

The chain has TRBV11-1 and TRBJ2-2; D call uncertain. Trimming shortened V by 8 bases and J by 4 bases, and 8 bases separated the two germline ends. The germline gives CDR1 SGHAT, CDR2 FQDESV (reference sequence). The CDR3 has 12 residues. CDR3 region: CASPSVTGELFF. CDR3 nucleotides: TGTGCCAGCCCGTCGGTCACCGGGGAGCTGTTTTTT.

The genes are TRBV6-6 and TRBJ2-5; TRBD2 might be the D (5 bases). The CDR3 runs to 13 residues. V was pared by 8 bases and J by 2 bases, with 12 bases between. CDR1 is MNHNY and CDR2 is SVGAGI in the germline V gene (reference sequence). The CDR3 loop is CASGYRGQETQYF. CDR3 DNA: TGTGCCAGCGGATACCGAGGGCAAGAGACCCAGTACTTC.

At least ten counts were recorded for this clonotype. The chain recombines TRBV7-8 with TRBJ2-1, with 8 bases matching TRBD2. The germline CDR1 and CDR2 sequences are SGHVS and FQNEAQ. The CDR3 is 16 residues long. V dropped 5 bases and J dropped 3; count of bases not matched to a gene: 9. The CDR3 spells CASSPYGRGDYNEQFF. CDR3 DNA: TGTGCCAGCAGCCCATACGGGCGGGGGGACTACAATGAGCAGTTCTTC. The entire variable domain, with the rest obtained from reference TRBV7-8 and TRBJ2-1, is as follows: GAGVSQSPRYKVAKRGQDVALRCDPISGHVSLFWYQQALGQGPEFLTYFQNEAQLDKSGLPSDRFFAERPEGSVSTLKIQRTQQEDSAVYLCASSPYGRGDYNEQFFGPGTRLTVL.

The V call is TRBV6-2 or TRBV6-3, the J call TRBJ2-4; 8 bases are a match to TRBD2. The CDR3 contains 18 residues. Germline CDR1 reads MNHEY; CDR2 reads SVGEGT. The trim removed 4 bases at V and 6 bases at J, leaving 17 bases unmatched. The CDR3 spells CASSSPFQDSGILNIQYF. The CDR3 DNA sequence: TGTGCCAGCAGTTCACCCTTCCAGGATAGCGGGATTTTAAACATTCAGTACTTC.

The rearrangement joins TRBV28 to TRBJ1-4; no definite D call. V shed 3 bases and J shed 7 bases, with 24 bases lying between them. Germline V gene sequence: CDR1 MDHEN, CDR2 SYDVKM. CDR3 size: 18 residues. The CDR3 sequence is CASSLSWNGPLGGEKLFF. The CDR3, as DNA: TGTGCCAGCAGTTTGTCTTGGAACGGACCCCTCGGCGGTGAAAAACTGTTTTTT.

This clonotype was seen at least ten times. One end of the junction varies from germline; a read error may be responsible. This chain connects TRBV12-3 or TRBV12-4 to TRBJ2-5; D not certain. CDR3 length: 12 amino acids. This CDR3 is CASSRNQETQYF. In DNA, the CDR3 is TGTGCCAGCAGCCGCAACCAGGAGACCCAGTACTTC.

This clonotype has a handful of counts. This chain links TRBV7-6 with TRBJ2-7; TRBD1 aligns across 10 bases. Germline CDR1 and CDR2: SGHVS and FNYEAQ. The CDR3 runs 15 residues. The ends lost 5 bases at V and 6 bases at J; junction bases unmatched: 10. The DNA of the CDR3 is TGTGCCAGCAGCCCAGGGACAGGGGCCCACCTCGAGCAGTACGTC. Translation: CASSPGTGAHLEQYV.

J is TRBJ1-2 and V is TRBV10-3, with 10 bases matching TRBD1. The CDR3 is made up of 16 amino acids. V was clipped by 4 bases and J by 0 bases; unmatched bases: 5. Germline V gene data show CDR1 as ENHRY and CDR2 as SYGVKD. The CDR3 spells CAISGGTGESNYGYTF. CDR3 nucleotide sequence: TGTGCCATCAGTGGCGGGACAGGGGAATCTAACTATGGCTACACCTTC.

The chain combines TRBV20-1 with TRBJ1-5; the D gene is possibly TRBD1 (5 bases). Germline loops: CDR1 DFQATT, CDR2 SNEGSKA (reference sequence). V was clipped by 6 bases and J by 4 bases, with 16 bases between them. The CDR3 extends over 14 amino acids. CDR3: CSARGVARNQPQHF. The CDR3 DNA sequence: TGCAGTGCACGAGGGGTCGCGAGGAATCAGCCCCAGCATTTT.

This clonotype has a count of ten or more. J is TRBJ1-5 and V is TRBV7-6; no clear D. Per the germline V gene, CDR1 is SGHVS and CDR2 is FNYEAQ. CDR3 length equals 15 residues. Trimming pared 1 base from V and 6 bases from J, leaving 13 bases between. In DNA form, the CDR3 reads TGTGCCAGCAGCTTAGGGCCCGGGGTGGGTCAGCCCCAGCATTTT. Translating it yields CASSLGPGVGQPQHF. Supplemented by reference TRBV7-6 and TRBJ1-5, the full variable domain reads GAGVSQSPRYKVTKRGQDVALRCDPISGHVSLYWYRQALGQGPEFLTYFNYEAQQDKSGLPNDRFSAERPEGSISTLTIQRTEQRDSAMYRCASSLGPGVGQPQHFGDGTRLSIL.

This clonotype was seen more than once but under ten times. This sequence joins TRBV10-3 and TRBJ1-1, with 12 bases matching TRBD1. Looked up from germline, CDR1 is ENHRY and CDR2 is SYGVKD. V shed 3 bases and J 2 bases; nucleotides not matched to a gene: 13. This CDR3 has 19 amino acids. The CDR3 bases are TGTGCCATCAGTGATAAACCGGGACAGGGGGCTGTTGGAAACACTGAAGCTTTCTTT. Amino acids: CAISDKPGQGAVGNTEAFF.

This sequence joins TRBV19 and TRBJ2-2, with 7 bases that match TRBD1. The trim removed 0 bases at V and 3 bases at J, leaving 7 bases unmatched. CDR1 is LNHDA, CDR2 SQIVND, per germline (reference sequence). The CDR3 spans 17 residues. Here the CDR3 reads CASSIDWTQGDTGELFF. Here the CDR3 DNA reads TGTGCCAGTAGTATAGATTGGACTCAGGGGGACACCGGGGAGCTGTTTTTT.

V is TRBV4-2 and J is TRBJ1-6; D might be TRBD1 (5 bases). The CDR3 totals 18 residues. The V and J ends lost 4 bases and 7 bases respectively, with 23 bases between them. CDR1 LGHNA and CDR2 YNFKEQ come from the germline V gene. The DNA of the CDR3 is TGTGCCAGCAGCCTTATTAACTCGCCAGGGTCGCAAAATTCACCCCTCCACTTT. Translated, it gives CASSLINSPGSQNSPLHF.

Ten or more counts support this clonotype. V usage is TRBV14 and J usage is TRBJ2-2; weak D call: TRBD2 (5 bases). The germline gives CDR1 SGHDN, CDR2 FVKESK. The V end was cut by 1 base, the J end by 0 bases, with 9 bases between. The CDR3 extends over 16 amino acids. CDR3: CASSQVGSSNTGELFF. In nucleotides, the CDR3 is TGTGCCAGCAGCCAAGTAGGGAGCTCGAACACCGGGGAGCTGTTTTTT. The entire variable domain, with the rest obtained from reference TRBV14 and TRBJ2-2, is as follows: EAGVTQFPSHSVIEKGQTVTLRCDPISGHDNLYWYRRVMGKEIKFLLHFVKESKQDESGMPNNRFLAERTGGTYSTLKVQPAELEDSGVYFCASSQVGSSNTGELFFGEGSRLTVL.

The J gene is TRBJ2-3, the V gene TRBV24-1; D is undetermined. Germline CDR1 reads KGHDR; CDR2 reads SFDVKD. The V end lost 2 bases, the J end lost 9 bases, and 8 bases lay between the germline ends. There are 12 residues in the CDR3. For the CDR3, the DNA is TGTGCCACCAGTGATTACGGAGACACGCAGTATTTT. It specifies CATSDYGDTQYF.

The chain is built from TRBV29-1 and TRBJ2-7; D is unresolved. Deletions cut 4 bases from V and 3 bases from J, with 7 bases between. Per germline, CDR1 SQVTM and CDR2 ANQGSEA. The CDR3 is 11 amino acids. CDR3 in DNA: TGCAGCGTTGGAGACGGCTACGAGCAGTACGTC. This translates into CSVGDGYEQYV.